One and the same sample provided the 23 T cell receptor beta chains below, sequenced in a study of cytomegalovirus exposure and HLA in healthy donors. PCR involved 60 Vbeta and 13 Jbeta primers. Data came from immunoSEQ multiplex PCR; TCRdb stores just in-frame clones and leaves some out. The data contain over 200,000 clones, 82% of them singletons. The sample taken for sequencing was PBMCs. The receptors originated from a woman aged 40 to 49 in good health and CMV-seropositive.

This clone was counted only a few times. V usage is TRBV4-3 and J usage is TRBJ1-2; a weak D match, TRBD1 (6 bases). This CDR3 has 15 residues. V was pared by 1 base and J by 4 bases, with 13 bases between. Per the germline V gene, CDR1 is LGHNA and CDR2 is YSLEER. The CDR3 is CASSQAPGTSYGYTF. CDR3 nucleotide sequence: TGCGCCAGCAGCCAAGCCCCCGGGACAAGCTATGGCTACACCTTC.

The rearrangement uses TRBV5-1 and TRBJ2-2, with D maybe TRBD2 (5 bases). The CDR3 extends over 14 amino acids. V lost 2 bases and J lost 0, with 5 bases in between. Per germline, CDR1 SGHRS and CDR2 YFSETQ. The CDR3 DNA reads as TGCGCCAGCAGCTTAGCGGCGAACACCGGGGAGCTGTTTTTT. It translates to CASSLAANTGELFF.

This chain connects TRBV7-9 to TRBJ2-4; D is possibly TRBD2 (6 bases). The CDR3 length is 16 residues. V was trimmed by 5 bases and J by 2 bases, leaving 16 bases between them. Per germline, CDR1 SEHNR and CDR2 FQNEAQ (reference sequence). The CDR3 loop is CASSATSSGPKNIQYF. The DNA for the CDR3 is TGTGCCAGCAGCGCGACTAGTTCTGGGCCCAAAAACATTCAGTACTTC.

This clone was observed a few times. V usage is TRBV7-9 and J usage is TRBJ1-5; D not certain. The germline V gene has CDR1 SEHNR and CDR2 FQNEAQ (reference sequence). The CDR3 is 12 amino acids. V was cut by 5 bases and J by 4 bases, with 6 bases left in between. CDR3 loop: CASSPLNQPQHF. The CDR3 bases are TGTGCCAGCAGCCCACTGAATCAGCCCCAGCATTTT. Combining the CDR3 with reference TRBV7-9 and TRBJ1-5 gives the whole variable domain DTGVSQNPRHKITKRGQNVTFRCDPISEHNRLYWYRQTLGQGPEFLTYFQNEAQLEKSRLLSDRFSAERPKGSFSTLEIQRTEQGDSAMYLCASSPLNQPQHFGDGTRLSIL.

V and J are TRBV27 and TRBJ2-3; TRBD1 matches at 7 bases. V was clipped by 6 bases and J by 2 bases; unmatched bases: 11. Germline V CDR1 and CDR2: MNHEY, SMNVEV (reference sequence). The CDR3 totals 16 residues. CDR3 bases: TGTGCCAGCAGGGCCACCTGGGACAGATACACAGATACGCAGTATTTT. Protein: CASRATWDRYTDTQYF.

The chain is built from TRBV6-5 and TRBJ2-1; TRBD2 matches 8 bases. CDR1 MNHEY and CDR2 SVGAGI come from the germline V gene. The trim removed 6 bases at V and 7 bases at J, leaving 11 bases unmatched. The CDR3 loop spans 15 amino acids. In DNA, the CDR3 is TGTGCCAGCAGCCCCGAGGTAGCGGGGAGTAATGAGCAGTTCTTC. It encodes CASSPEVAGSNEQFF.

The V and J genes are TRBV4-1 and TRBJ1-3; D is uncertain. V was cut by 2 bases and J by 0 bases, with 20 bases left in between. Germline lookup yields CDR1 MGHRA and CDR2 YSYEKL. This CDR3 has 19 amino acids. The CDR3 here is CASSQSQALTLSSGNTIYF. CDR3 DNA: TGCGCCAGCAGCCAATCCCAGGCCCTTACCCTAAGCTCTGGAAACACCATATATTTT.

The rearrangement links TRBV9 to TRBJ1-4; TRBD1 matches at 10 bases. V lost 4 bases, J lost 5 bases, and 8 bases stayed unmatched. CDR1 and CDR2 from the germline V gene are SGDLS and YYNGEE. The CDR3 consists of 16 residues. The CDR3 sequence: CASSRLPGQGNEKLFF. In DNA, the CDR3 is TGTGCCAGCAGCCGTCTTCCGGGACAGGGGAATGAAAAACTGTTTTTT.

This clone was seen just once. The rearrangement uses TRBV6-5 and TRBJ1-2, with D possibly TRBD1 on 5 matching bases. The CDR3 is made up of 14 amino acids. Trimming stripped 5 bases from V and 1 base from J, with 11 bases between. The germline CDR1 and CDR2 sequences are MNHEY and SVGAGI. As DNA, the CDR3 is TGTGCCAGCAGTCGATCCCAGGGTAACTATGGCTACACCTTC. Translating gives CASSRSQGNYGYTF.

The gene calls are TRBV5-1 and TRBJ1-1, with TRBD1 matching 10 bases. The J segment lost 4 bases and the V segment lost 7 bases, leaving 7 bases of the junction unmatched. CDR1 is SGHRS, CDR2 YFSETQ, per germline. The CDR3 spans 14 residues. CDR3 nucleotide sequence: TGCGCCAGCGGCCCGACAGGGGGCCGCACTGAAGCTTTCTTT. As protein: CASGPTGGRTEAFF. Supplemented by reference TRBV5-1 and TRBJ1-1, the full variable domain reads KAGVTQTPRYLIKTRGQQVTLSCSPISGHRSVSWYQQTPGQGLQFLFEYFSETQRNKGNFPGRFSGRQFSNSRSEMNVSTLELGDSALYLCASGPTGGRTEAFFGQGTRLTVV.

V and J are TRBV19 and TRBJ1-5; unclear D gene. V was shortened by 7 bases and J by 2 bases, with 12 bases between the two germline ends. The V gene's germline CDR1 is LNHDA and CDR2 SQIVND (reference sequence). This CDR3 comprises 14 residues. In DNA, the CDR3 is TGTGCCAGTACCCTGACCGGGGGCAATCAGCCCCAGCATTTT. Translated: CASTLTGGNQPQHF.

This chain uses TRBV25-1 with TRBJ2-5; D perhaps matches TRBD1 (6 bases). The DNA end favors TRBJ2-7, so the J call may be wrong. This CDR3 comprises 15 residues. Per the germline V gene, CDR1 is MGHDK and CDR2 is SYGVNS. CDR3 region: CASSEFEGVYDEQYF. DNA for the CDR3: TGTGCCAGCAGTGAATTTGAGGGGGTTTACGACGAGCAGTACTTC.

This sequence joins TRBV7-2 and TRBJ2-1; TRBD2 matches 9 bases. The CDR3 length is 15 residues. The trim removed 8 bases at V and 7 bases at J, leaving 12 bases unmatched. From germline, CDR1 is SGHTA and CDR2 FQGNSA. CDR3 sequence (DNA): TGTGCCAGCGGCCGGAGGCTAGCGGGAAGAAATGAGCAGTTCTTC. It codes for CASGRRLAGRNEQFF.

The V and J genes are TRBV9 and TRBJ2-2, with 10 positions matching TRBD2. Trimming took 3 bases from V and 7 from J; bases not matched to a gene: 15. Germline-derived CDR1 and CDR2 are SGDLS and YYNGEE. The CDR3 sequence is 18 residues long. CDR3 coding DNA: TGTGCCAGCAGCGGGCGGACTAGCGGCCGCGGAAGGGGCGGGGAGCTGTTTTTT. It yields the protein CASSGRTSGRGRGGELFF.

This clone was recorded a few times. The chain carries TRBV2 and TRBJ2-5; 10 bases line up with TRBD1. With 6 bases clipped from V and 5 bases from J, the junction kept 9 bases outside the gene matches. The germline V gene encodes CDR1 SNHLY and CDR2 FYNNEI. This CDR3 has 15 residues. In DNA form, the CDR3 reads TGTGCCAGCAGGATTGACAGGGGGCGCGGGGAGACCCAGTACTTC. This sequence encodes CASRIDRGRGETQYF.

This chain joins TRBV4-2 and TRBJ1-3, with 8 bases matching TRBD1. The CDR3 loop spans 15 amino acids. The V and J ends lost 1 base and 2 bases, in that order; junction bases with no gene match: 1. CDR1 LGHNA and CDR2 YNFKEQ come from the germline V gene. CDR3 bases: TGTGCCAGCAGCCAAGGGACAGGGACTGGAAACACCATATATTTT. It yields the protein CASSQGTGTGNTIYF.

CDR3 bases: TGTGCCAGCACCCCGGACAGCCTATACTACAATGAGCAGTTCTTC. Its translation: CASTPDSLYYNEQFF. The chain recombines TRBV6-6 with TRBJ2-1; tentative D call: TRBD1 (6 bases). Germline V gives CDR1 MNHNY, CDR2 SVGAGI (reference sequence). The CDR3 extends over 15 amino acids. Between the trimmed V and J ends, which lost 7 bases and 3 bases, there was a span of 16 bases.

This rearrangement joins TRBV2 to TRBJ1-3, with D unclear. CDR1 and CDR2 (germline): SNHLY, FYNNEI. The CDR3 extends over 15 amino acids. The germline V and J ends were trimmed by 6 bases and 8 bases, with 20 bases remaining between them. The CDR3 is CASRPGSAGWHTIYF. In DNA, the CDR3 is TGTGCCAGCAGGCCGGGGAGTGCGGGCTGGCACACCATATATTTT.

This chain links TRBV7-9 with TRBJ1-2, with D possibly matching TRBD1 (5 bases). Germline assignment: CDR1 SEHNR and CDR2 FQNEAQ (reference sequence). V was clipped by 1 base and J by 4 bases, with 10 bases between them. The CDR3 runs 14 residues. CDR3 DNA sequence: TGTGCCAGCAGCTTAGAGTTCGGGGGCTATGGCTACACCTTC. Amino acids: CASSLEFGGYGYTF.

The chain uses TRBV18 and TRBJ1-5, with D maybe TRBD1 (5 bases). Trimming removed 3 bases at V and 5 bases at J, with 17 bases between. CDR3 length: 16 residues. CDR1 and CDR2 (germline): KGHSH, LQKENI. CDR3 in amino acids: CASSPARQQSYQPQHF. Written as DNA, the CDR3 is TGTGCCAGCTCACCGGCGAGACAGCAATCCTATCAGCCCCAGCATTTT.

The rearrangement links TRBV15 to TRBJ1-1; D is perhaps TRBD1 (6 bases). Germline V gene sequence: CDR1 LNHNV, CDR2 YYDKDF (reference sequence). The V gene lost 3 bases and the J gene lost 0 bases, with 14 bases spanning the gap. The CDR3 is made up of 16 amino acids. The DNA for the CDR3 is TGTGCCACCAGCAGCGAAGCCGGGACACTGAACACTGAAGCTTTCTTT. Amino acid sequence: CATSSEAGTLNTEAFF.

The chain has TRBV7-6 and TRBJ2-3, with D possibly matching TRBD2 (7 bases). Trimming removed 5 bases at V and 4 bases at J, with 10 bases between. Germline CDR1 is SGHVS and CDR2 is FNYEAQ. The CDR3 is 13 amino acids. The CDR3 DNA reads as TGTGCCAGCAGCCCGGGGGGCGCAGATACGCAGTATTTT. As protein: CASSPGGADTQYF.

V and J are TRBV19 and TRBJ1-1; no firm D call. Germline V gene lookup returns CDR1 LNHDA and CDR2 SQIVND (reference sequence). With 6 bases removed from V and 0 bases from J, the gap between germline ends came to 14 bases. The CDR3 spans 15 residues. This chain's CDR3 is CASRSPGSMNTEAFF. The DNA for the CDR3 is TGTGCCAGTAGGTCCCCCGGGAGCATGAACACTGAAGCTTTCTTT.